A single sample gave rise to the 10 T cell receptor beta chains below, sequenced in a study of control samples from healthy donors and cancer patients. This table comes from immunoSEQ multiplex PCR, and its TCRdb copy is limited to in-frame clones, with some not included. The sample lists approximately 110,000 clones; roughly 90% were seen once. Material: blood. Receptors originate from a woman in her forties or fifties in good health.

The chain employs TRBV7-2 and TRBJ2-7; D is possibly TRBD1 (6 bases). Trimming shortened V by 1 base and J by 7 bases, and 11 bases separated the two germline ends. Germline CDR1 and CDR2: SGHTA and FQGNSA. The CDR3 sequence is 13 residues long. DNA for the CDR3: TGTGCCAGCAGCTTAGGGCCAGGACAGGAGCAGTACGTC. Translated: CASSLGPGQEQYV.

CDR3 residues: CASSSYYGTNTGELFF. DNA of the CDR3: TGTGCCAGCAGCTCATACTACGGAACGAACACCGGGGAGCTGTTTTTT. V is TRBV11-2 and J is TRBJ2-2, with D uncertain. The CDR3 contains 16 residues. V was clipped by 4 bases and J by 0 bases, with 12 bases between them. Germline V lookup: CDR1 SGHAT, CDR2 FQNNGV.

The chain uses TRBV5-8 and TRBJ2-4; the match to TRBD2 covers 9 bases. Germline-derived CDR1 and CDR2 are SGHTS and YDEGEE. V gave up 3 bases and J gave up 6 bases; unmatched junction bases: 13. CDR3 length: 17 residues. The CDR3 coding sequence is TGTGCCAGCAGCTGGAACATTAGCGGGAGTCGGGTAAACATTCAGTACTTC. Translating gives CASSWNISGSRVNIQYF.

CDR3 amino acids: CASSSPSGRSYEQYF. The CDR3 bases are TGTGCCAGCAGTTCCCCCAGCGGACGCTCCTACGAGCAGTACTTC. The chain has TRBV6-1 and TRBJ2-7; D is possibly TRBD2 (5 bases). CDR1 and CDR2 from the germline V gene are MNHNS and SASEGT. The CDR3 runs 15 residues. Trimming took off 5 bases at V and 0 bases at J, with 14 bases between the two ends.

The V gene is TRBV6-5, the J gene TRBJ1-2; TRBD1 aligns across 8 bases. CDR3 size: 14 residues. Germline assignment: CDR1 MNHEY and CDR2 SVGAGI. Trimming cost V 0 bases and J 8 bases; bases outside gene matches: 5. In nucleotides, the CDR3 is TGTGCCAGCAGTTACTCGGACAGGGTGTCCGGCTACACCTTC. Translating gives CASSYSDRVSGYTF.

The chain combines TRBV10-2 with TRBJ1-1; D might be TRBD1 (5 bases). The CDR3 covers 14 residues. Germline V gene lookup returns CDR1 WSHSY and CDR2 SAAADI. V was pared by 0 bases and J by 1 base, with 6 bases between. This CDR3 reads CASSESRGNTEAFF. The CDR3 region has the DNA TGCGCCAGCAGTGAGTCGAGGGGGAACACTGAAGCTTTCTTT.

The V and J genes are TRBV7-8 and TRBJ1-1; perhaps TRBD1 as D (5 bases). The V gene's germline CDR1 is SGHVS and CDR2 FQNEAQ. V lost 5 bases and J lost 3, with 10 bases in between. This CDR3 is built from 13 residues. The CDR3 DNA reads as TGTGCCAGCAGCAGACAGCGAGACACTGAAGCTTTCTTT. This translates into CASSRQRDTEAFF. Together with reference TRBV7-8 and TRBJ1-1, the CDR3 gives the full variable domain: GAGVSQSPRYKVAKRGQDVALRCDPISGHVSLFWYQQALGQGPEFLTYFQNEAQLDKSGLPSDRFFAERPEGSVSTLKIQRTQQEDSAVYLCASSRQRDTEAFFGQGTRLTVV.

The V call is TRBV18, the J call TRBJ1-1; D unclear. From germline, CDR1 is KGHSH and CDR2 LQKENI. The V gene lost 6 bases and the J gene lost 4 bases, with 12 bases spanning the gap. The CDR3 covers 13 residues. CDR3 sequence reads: CASSLSSTTEAFF. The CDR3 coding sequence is TGTGCCAGCTCCCTCTCTTCTACCACTGAAGCTTTCTTT.

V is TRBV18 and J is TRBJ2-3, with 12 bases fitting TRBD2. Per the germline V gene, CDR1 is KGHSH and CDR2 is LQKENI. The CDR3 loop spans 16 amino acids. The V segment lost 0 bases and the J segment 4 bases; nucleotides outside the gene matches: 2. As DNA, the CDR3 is TGTGCCAGCTCACCACCGACTAGCGGGAGTGCAGATACGCAGTATTTT. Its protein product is CASSPPTSGSADTQYF. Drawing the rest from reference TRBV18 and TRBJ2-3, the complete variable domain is NAGVMQNPRHLVRRRGQEARLRCSPMKGHSHVYWYRQLPEEGLKFMVYLQKENIIDESGMPKERFSAEFPKEGPSILRIQQVVRGDSAAYFCASSPPTSGSADTQYFGPGTRLTVL.

DNA for the CDR3: TGTGCCAGCAGCGTCCAGGGGACTGGGGCCAACGTCCTGACTTTC. Translated, it gives CASSVQGTGANVLTF. The chain carries TRBV7-3 and TRBJ2-6, with D possibly TRBD1 on 6 matching bases. Looked up from germline, CDR1 is SGHTA and CDR2 is FQGTGA. The CDR3 runs to 15 residues. V was pared by 5 bases and J by 2 bases, with 10 bases between.